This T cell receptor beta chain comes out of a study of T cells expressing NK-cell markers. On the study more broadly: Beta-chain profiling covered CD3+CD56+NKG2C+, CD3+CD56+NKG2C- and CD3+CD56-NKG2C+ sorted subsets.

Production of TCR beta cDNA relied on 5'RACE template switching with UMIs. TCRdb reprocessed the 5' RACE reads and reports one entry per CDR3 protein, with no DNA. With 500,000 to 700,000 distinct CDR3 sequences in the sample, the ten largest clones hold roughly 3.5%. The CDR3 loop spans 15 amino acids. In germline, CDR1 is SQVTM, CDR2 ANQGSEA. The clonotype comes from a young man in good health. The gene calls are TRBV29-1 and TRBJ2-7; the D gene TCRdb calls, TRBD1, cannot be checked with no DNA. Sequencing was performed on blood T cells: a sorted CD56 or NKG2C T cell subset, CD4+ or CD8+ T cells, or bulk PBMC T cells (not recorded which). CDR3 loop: CSVARQDRVGYEQYF.